Listed below are T cell receptor beta chains from one sample, sequenced in a study of T cell changes during pregnancy in multiple sclerosis. Repertoires were generated with immunoSEQ multiplex PCR, while TCRdb's copy carries only in-frame clones and drops some. The table includes 84,000 or so clones, less than 95% detected once. Source: peripheral blood, taken in the third trimester of pregnancy. Receptor source: a female donor with multiple sclerosis, enrolled in a pregnancy study. Both conserved end residues are part of each CDR3. The D gene is left open where the match is weak. Rows give clone size only sometimes, using once, few, many, or a class for an expanded clone.

size: -
D: -
J: TRBJ2-5
V: TRBV28
CDR3: CASKIGTGDLETQYF
DNA: TGTGCCAGCAAAATTGGGACGGGGGATCTGGAGACCCAGTACTTC

size: -
D: TRBD1
J: TRBJ2-3
V: TRBV18
CDR3: CASSPTGGSLTDTQYF
DNA: TGTGCCAGCTCACCAACAGGGGGCAGTCTCACAGATACGCAGTATTTT

size: -
D: -
J: TRBJ1-5
V: TRBV6-5
CDR3: CASRSTGSNQPQHF
DNA: TGTGCCAGCAGATCGACAGGTTCCAATCAGCCCCAGCATTTT

size: once
D: -
J: TRBJ2-5
V: TRBV18
CDR3: CASSPPPQGTQYF
DNA: TGTGCCAGCTCACCACCCCCCCAGGGGACCCAGTACTTC

size: -
D: -
J: TRBJ1-1
V: TRBV4-1
CDR3: CASSPPLRGRNTEAFF
DNA: TGCGCCAGCAGCCCTCCCCTAAGGGGAAGGAACACTGAAGCTTTCTTT

size: -
D: -
J: TRBJ1-5
V: TRBV7-4
CDR3: CTGYNQPQHF
DNA: TGCACAGGGTACAATCAGCCCCAGCATTTT

size: -
D: TRBD2
J: TRBJ2-3
V: TRBV5-5
CDR3: CASRLLAGVDTQYF
DNA: TGTGCCAGCAGATTGCTAGCGGGGGTAGATACGCAGTATTTT

size: -
D: TRBD1
J: TRBJ2-1
V: TRBV10-3
CDR3: CAISVSGPGQGSYNEQFF
DNA: TGTGCCATCAGTGTCAGCGGTCCGGGACAGGGTTCCTACAATGAGCAGTTCTTC

size: -
D: TRBD1
J: TRBJ2-3
V: TRBV5-1
CDR3: CASSPRGQGSDTQYF
DNA: TGCGCCAGCAGCCCTCGAGGACAGGGAAGTGATACGCAGTATTTT

size: -
D: -
J: TRBJ2-7
V: TRBV10-3
CDR3: CAISPTLLGYEQYF
DNA: TGTGCCATCAGTCCTACTCTCCTAGGATACGAGCAGTACTTC

size: -
D: -
J: TRBJ2-1
V: TRBV25-1
CDR3: CASSEFFGSRQVRNEQFF
DNA: TGTGCCAGCAGTGAATTTTTTGGTTCGAGACAGGTCAGGAATGAGCAGTTCTTC

size: -
D: -
J: TRBJ1-2
V: TRBV5-1
CDR3: CASSVPGTYGYTF
DNA: TGCGCCAGCAGTGTACCGGGTACCTATGGCTACACCTTC

size: -
D: -
J: TRBJ2-7
V: TRBV6-1
CDR3: CASRDIVEQYF
DNA: TGTGCCAGCAGGGACATCGTCGAGCAGTACTTC

size: -
D: -
J: TRBJ1-4
V: TRBV5-8
CDR3: CASSFRGQGFF
DNA: TGTGCCAGCAGCTTTAGGGGACAAGGCTTTTTT

size: few
D: TRBD1
J: TRBJ1-1
V: TRBV4-2
CDR3: CASSLGTDEAFF
DNA: TGTGCCAGCAGCCTCGGGACAGACGAAGCTTTCTTT

size: -
D: -
J: TRBJ1-2
V: TRBV2
CDR3: CASSELQGYGYTF
DNA: TGTGCCAGCAGTGAATTGCAGGGGTATGGCTACACCTTC

size: -
D: TRBD1
J: TRBJ1-5
V: TRBV19
CDR3: CASSRQGWTTSGNQPQHF
DNA: TGTGCCAGTAGCCGACAGGGGTGGACCACATCAGGCAATCAGCCCCAGCATTTT

size: -
D: -
J: TRBJ2-3
V: TRBV10-2
CDR3: CASRVGQGLGGRTDTQYF
DNA: TGCGCCAGCCGCGTTGGTCAGGGATTGGGGGGGCGCACAGATACGCAGTATTTT

size: -
D: -
J: TRBJ1-1
V: TRBV5-5
CDR3: CASFITGVTEAFF
DNA: TGTGCCAGCTTTATAACGGGGGTCACTGAAGCTTTCTTT

size: -
D: -
J: TRBJ2-5
V: TRBV7-6
CDR3: CASSLQTRRIRETQYF
DNA: TGTGCCAGCAGCTTACAGACTCGTAGAATACGTGAGACCCAGTACTTC

size: -
D: TRBD1
J: TRBJ1-1
V: TRBV7-2
CDR3: CASVGGRTNTEAFF
DNA: TGTGCCTCGGTAGGGGGCCGGACGAACACTGAAGCTTTCTTT

size: once
D: -
J: TRBJ2-1
V: TRBV2
CDR3: CASSGSIGNEQFF
DNA: TGTGCCAGCAGTGGGTCGATCGGGAATGAGCAGTTCTTC

size: -
D: -
J: TRBJ2-3
V: TRBV7-3
CDR3: CASSTALLARTDTQYF
DNA: TGTGCCAGCAGTACCGCCTTGCTAGCACGCACAGATACGCAGTATTTT

size: many
D: TRBD1
J: TRBJ1-1
V: TRBV27
CDR3: CASSSFGDSLEAFF
DNA: TGTGCCAGCAGTTCATTTGGGGACAGTCTTGAAGCTTTCTTT

size: -
D: TRBD1
J: TRBJ1-4
V: TRBV27
CDR3: CASSFDRGRGKLFF
DNA: TGTGCCAGCAGTTTTGACAGGGGGCGCGGGAAACTGTTTTTT

size: -
D: -
J: TRBJ2-2
V: TRBV9
CDR3: CASSAGTFTGELFF
DNA: TGTGCCAGCAGCGCAGGGACATTTACCGGGGAGCTGTTTTTT

size: -
D: -
J: TRBJ1-2
V: TRBV10-2
CDR3: CASMEQGYYGYTF
DNA: TGCGCCAGCATGGAACAGGGTTACTATGGCTACACCTTC

size: -
D: -
J: TRBJ2-7
V: TRBV27
CDR3: CASSPLRGQIYEQYF
DNA: TGTGCCAGCAGTCCCCTCCGGGGTCAAATCTACGAGCAGTACTTC

size: -
D: TRBD2
J: TRBJ2-3
V: TRBV13
CDR3: CASSLISGKEDTQYF
DNA: TGTGCCAGCAGCTTAATTAGCGGGAAAGAAGATACGCAGTATTTT

size: -
D: -
J: TRBJ1-1
V: TRBV6-4
CDR3: CASSDSGGREAFF
DNA: TGTGCCAGCAGTGACTCCGGGGGGCGCGAAGCTTTCTTT

size: -
D: TRBD1
J: TRBJ2-5
V: TRBV15
CDR3: CATSRVPGTGETQYF
DNA: TGTGCCACCAGCAGAGTCCCCGGGACAGGGGAGACCCAGTACTTC

size: -
D: -
J: TRBJ2-5
V: TRBV7-9
CDR3: CASSSGTPRETQYF
DNA: TGTGCCAGCAGCTCCGGGACTCCTAGGGAGACCCAGTACTTC